The 28 T cell receptor beta chains listed next were all sequenced from one sample in a study of control samples from healthy donors and cancer patients. The assay was immunoSEQ multiplex PCR, and TCRdb's table has in-frame clones only and misses some. Of under 450,000 clones listed, approximately 90% are singletons. Material for sequencing was PBMCs. Receptors originate from a man in his forties with head and neck cancer.

The chain combines TRBV4-2 with TRBJ2-1; 14 bases are shared with TRBD2. Germline V CDR1 and CDR2: LGHNA, YNFKEQ. The CDR3 spans 16 residues. After removal of 4 bases from V and 5 bases from J, the junction contained 4 bases not matched to a gene. The CDR3 protein is CASSPLGLAGDNEQFF. DNA for the CDR3: TGTGCCAGCAGCCCCTTGGGACTAGCGGGAGACAATGAGCAGTTCTTC.

The chain recombines TRBV11-2 with TRBJ2-5; TRBD2 matches at 13 bases. CDR1 is SGHAT, CDR2 FQNNGV, per germline. The J segment lost 2 bases and the V segment lost 6 bases, leaving 0 bases of the junction unmatched. The CDR3 spans 14 residues. CDR3 sequence: CASRLAGGQETQYF. Here the CDR3 DNA reads TGTGCCAGCAGACTAGCGGGGGGGCAAGAGACCCAGTACTTC.

The V call is TRBV29-1, the J call TRBJ1-1; a possible D gene is TRBD1 (5 bases). The CDR3 totals 11 residues. Trimming took 4 bases from V and 7 from J, leaving 10 bases between them. Germline V gene lookup returns CDR1 SQVTM and CDR2 ANQGSEA. The CDR3 loop is CSVGGIFEAFF. The CDR3 coding sequence is TGCAGCGTTGGGGGGATCTTTGAAGCTTTCTTT.

The chain carries TRBV27 and TRBJ2-1, with D tentatively TRBD1 (5 bases). This CDR3 has 13 amino acids. Germline loops: CDR1 MNHEY, CDR2 SMNVEV (reference sequence). V was clipped by 1 base and J by 5 bases, with 6 bases between them. The CDR3 DNA follows: TGTGCCAGCAGTTTATGGGGCCACAATGAGCAGTTCTTC. It is translated as CASSLWGHNEQFF.

The chain has TRBV5-1 and TRBJ2-3; 11 bases agree with TRBD1. V was pared by 2 bases and J by 2 bases, with 4 bases of the junction left unmatched. CDR1 is SGHRS, CDR2 YFSETQ, per germline. The CDR3 covers 16 residues. The CDR3 region has the DNA TGCGCCAGCAGCTTCAGGACAGGGGGCAACACAGATACGCAGTATTTT. This codes for CASSFRTGGNTDTQYF.

The chain combines TRBV2 with TRBJ2-6, with 7 bases lining up with TRBD1. V was pared by 0 bases and J by 0 bases, with 14 bases of the junction left unmatched. Germline V CDR1 and CDR2: SNHLY, FYNNEI. The CDR3 is 21 residues long. The CDR3 protein is CASSEAVGRGQKSSGANVLTF. CDR3 sequence (DNA): TGTGCCAGCAGTGAAGCCGTCGGTCGGGGACAGAAGAGCTCTGGGGCCAACGTCCTGACTTTC. The whole variable domain, filled in from reference TRBV2 and TRBJ2-6, reads EPEVTQTPSHQVTQMGQEVILRCVPISNHLYFYWYRQILGQKVEFLVSFYNNEISEKSEIFDDQFSVERPDGSNFTLKIRSTKLEDSAMYFCASSEAVGRGQKSSGANVLTFGAGSRLTVL.

V usage is TRBV18 and J usage is TRBJ1-4; the D gene is possibly TRBD1 (5 bases). Germline CDR1 and CDR2: KGHSH and LQKENI. Trimming shortened V by 1 base and J by 1 base, and 13 bases separated the two germline ends. The CDR3 has 17 residues. The chain's CDR3 is CASSPRGRVRTNEKLFF. CDR3 coding DNA: TGTGCCAGCTCACCACGGGGCAGGGTGAGAACTAATGAAAAACTGTTTTTT.

This chain uses TRBV27 with TRBJ2-3; D is possibly TRBD1 (6 bases). Trimming left V 0 bases short and J 6 bases short, with 16 bases between. The CDR3 totals 16 residues. Germline CDR1 reads MNHEY; CDR2 reads SMNVEV (reference sequence). This CDR3 reads CASSLSAQGETDTQYF. As DNA, the CDR3 is TGTGCCAGCAGTTTATCCGCACAGGGAGAGACGGATACGCAGTATTTT.

The chain joins TRBV7-9 to TRBJ1-3; TRBD1 aligns across 7 bases. The CDR3 runs 15 residues. Germline CDR1 is SEHNR and CDR2 is FQNEAQ (reference sequence). The V gene end was trimmed by 4 bases and the J gene end by 2 bases; junction bases not matched to a gene: 5. The DNA for the CDR3 is TGTGCCAGCAGCTCGCCGACAGGGCCTGGAAACACCATATATTTT. Translation: CASSSPTGPGNTIYF.

The V call is TRBV7-9, the J call TRBJ2-3; D not resolved. Germline V gives CDR1 SEHNR, CDR2 FQNEAQ (reference sequence). The CDR3 sequence is 14 residues long. Deletions cut 1 base from V and 5 bases from J, with 10 bases between. The CDR3 reads CASSLGGNRDTQYF. The CDR3, as DNA: TGTGCCAGCAGCTTAGGGGGAAATAGAGATACGCAGTATTTT.

The chain is built from TRBV24-1 and TRBJ2-7; D is unclear. The CDR3 runs to 11 residues. CDR1 and CDR2 from the germline V gene are KGHDR and SFDVKD. V was pared by 5 bases and J by 2 bases, with 3 bases between. DNA of the CDR3: TGTGCCACCAGTGGGGCCTACGAGCAGTACTTC. Its translation: CATSGAYEQYF.

As for this clone: The same CDR3 is also encoded by other DNA sequences in this sample. The genes are TRBV5-6 and TRBJ1-4; maybe TRBD1 (6 bases). The CDR3 is made up of 13 amino acids. Per the germline V gene, CDR1 is SGHDT and CDR2 is YYEEEE. Between the trimmed V and J ends, which lost 5 bases and 8 bases, there was a span of 13 bases. The CDR3: CASSPEGGEKLFF. The DNA of the CDR3 is TGTGCCAGCAGTCCGGAGGGGGGCGAAAAACTGTTTTTT. Full variable domain (missing parts from reference TRBV5-6 and TRBJ1-4): DAGVTQSPTHLIKTRGQQVTLRCSPKSGHDTVSWYQQALGQGPQFIFQYYEEEERQRGNFPDRFSGHQFPNYSSELNVNALLLGDSALYLCASSPEGGEKLFFGSGTQLSVL.

This sequence joins TRBV19 and TRBJ2-5, with 8 nucleotides matching TRBD1. V shed 0 bases, J shed 5 bases, and the junction held 2 bases outside the gene matches. Germline CDR1 and CDR2: LNHDA and SQIVND (reference sequence). This CDR3 region has 14 residues. For the CDR3, the DNA is TGTGCCAGTAGTATAGACAGGGGGCACGAGACCCAGTACTTC. Translated, it gives CASSIDRGHETQYF.

This sequence joins TRBV12-5 and TRBJ1-5; possible D gene TRBD1, 6 bases. There are 13 residues in the CDR3. With 5 bases removed from V and 6 bases from J, the gap between germline ends came to 11 bases. Germline CDR1 and CDR2: LGHNT and FRNRAP. CDR3 protein: CASGLGGTQPQHF. CDR3 sequence (DNA): TGTGCTAGTGGTCTGGGGGGCACTCAGCCCCAGCATTTT. Complete variable domain (other parts from reference TRBV12-5 and TRBJ1-5): DARVTQTPRHKVTEMGQEVTMRCQPILGHNTVFWYRQTMMQGLELLAYFRNRAPLDDSGMPKDRFSAEMPDATLATLKIQPSEPRDSAVYFCASGLGGTQPQHFGDGTRLSIL.

The chain combines TRBV30 with TRBJ1-6; possible D gene TRBD1, 6 bases. This CDR3 is built from 14 residues. V gave up 0 bases and J gave up 10 bases, with 13 bases separating them. Germline V gene lookup returns CDR1 GTSNPN and CDR2 SVGIG (reference sequence). In DNA form, the CDR3 reads TGTGCCTGGAGTGTAGGCAGGGGAAACTCACCCCTCCACTTT. Protein product: CAWSVGRGNSPLHF.

The chain recombines TRBV29-1 with TRBJ1-2; D possibly corresponds to TRBD1 (5 bases). V was cut by 5 bases and J by 4 bases, with 11 bases left in between. The CDR3 sequence is 12 residues long. Germline V lookup: CDR1 SQVTM, CDR2 ANQGSEA. The CDR3 region is CSVWDVGYGYTF. The CDR3 DNA sequence: TGCAGCGTTTGGGACGTCGGCTATGGCTACACCTTC.

The chain joins TRBV5-5 to TRBJ1-2; 10 bases are a match to TRBD1. Germline trimming cut 4 bases from V and 3 bases from J; bases unmatched to any gene: 3. The germline V gene has CDR1 SGHKS and CDR2 YYEKEE (reference sequence). This CDR3 contains 14 residues. Here the CDR3 DNA reads TGTGCCAGCAGCCGGGACAGGGGCGACTATGGCTACACCTTC. Residues: CASSRDRGDYGYTF. The complete variable domain, with remaining parts taken from reference TRBV5-5 and TRBJ1-2, reads DAGVTQSPTHLIKTRGQQVTLRCSPISGHKSVSWYQQVLGQGPQFIFQYYEKEERGRGNFPDRFSARQFPNYSSELNVNALLLGDSALYLCASSRDRGDYGYTFGSGTRLTVV.

The chain links TRBV9 to TRBJ2-3; tentatively, D is TRBD2 (6 bases). This CDR3 region has 16 residues. Germline CDR1 is SGDLS and CDR2 is YYNGEE. V was pared by 0 bases and J by 3 bases, with 14 bases between. The CDR3 DNA sequence: TGTGCCAGCAGCGTAGAGGGAGGACACCATACAGATACGCAGTATTTT. Amino acids: CASSVEGGHHTDTQYF. Filled out from reference TRBV9 and TRBJ2-3, the complete variable domain reads DSGVTQTPKHLITATGQRVTLRCSPRSGDLSVYWYQQSLDQGLQFLIQYYNGEERAKGNILERFSAQQFPDLHSELNLSSLELGDSALYFCASSVEGGHHTDTQYFGPGTRLTVL.

The rearrangement links TRBV30 to TRBJ2-3; D ambiguous. This CDR3 spans 10 amino acids. Deletions cut 7 bases from V and 5 bases from J, with 7 bases between. Germline CDR1 and CDR2: GTSNPN and SVGIG (reference sequence). The CDR3 sequence is CALRQDTQYF. The DNA of the CDR3 is TGTGCCTTAAGACAAGATACGCAGTATTTT. Full variable domain (outside the CDR3, taken from reference TRBV30 and TRBJ2-3): SQTIHQWPATLVQPVGSPLSLECTVEGTSNPNLYWYRQAAGRGLQLLFYSVGIGQISSEVPQNLSASRPQDRQFILSSKKLLLSDSGFYLCALRQDTQYFGPGTRLTVL.

V gene TRBV7-2 combines with J gene TRBJ2-1; 10 nucleotides align to TRBD1. The CDR3 has 15 residues. J lost 0 bases, V lost 5 bases, and 1 base had no gene match. Germline lookup yields CDR1 SGHTA and CDR2 FQGNSA. In nucleotides, the CDR3 is TGTGCCAGCAGCAGGGACAGGGGCTCCTACAATGAGCAGTTCTTC. This codes for CASSRDRGSYNEQFF.

The V and J genes are TRBV10-3 and TRBJ1-5; D ambiguous. This CDR3 has 16 amino acids. The V end was cut by 9 bases, the J end by 0 bases, with 18 bases between. Germline CDR1 ENHRY, CDR2 SYGVKD. The CDR3 loop is CAIKPEGWDSNQPQHF. The CDR3 DNA reads as TGTGCCATTAAACCGGAGGGATGGGATAGCAATCAGCCCCAGCATTTT.

CDR3 coding DNA: TGTGCCAGCAGTCAAAAAACAGGGGTCGGAAACACCATATATTTT. This sequence encodes CASSQKTGVGNTIYF. The chain joins TRBV6-5 to TRBJ1-3; TRBD1 aligns across 7 bases. Germline CDR1 MNHEY, CDR2 SVGAGI. The V and J ends lost 5 bases and 4 bases, in that order; junction bases with no gene match: 8. The CDR3 loop spans 15 amino acids.

The CDR3 DNA sequence: TGTGCCACCAGTGATTCCTCCGGGGCAGGGAAGTGGGATACGCAGTATTTT. Translating gives CATSDSSGAGKWDTQYF. J is TRBJ2-3 and V is TRBV24-1; the D gene could be TRBD1 or TRBD2 (5 bases each). Germline CDR1 and CDR2: KGHDR and SFDVKD. Trimming took 2 bases from V and 6 from J, leaving 20 bases between them. The CDR3 covers 17 residues.

The V call is TRBV7-8, the J call TRBJ2-1; no clear D gene. V was trimmed by 5 bases and J by 7 bases, leaving 9 bases between them. This CDR3 spans 12 amino acids. Germline CDR1 SGHVS, CDR2 FQNEAQ. The DNA for the CDR3 is TGTGCCAGCAGCCCACATCGGAATGAGCAGTTCTTC. Amino acid sequence: CASSPHRNEQFF.

This chain connects TRBV5-1 to TRBJ2-1; D is possibly TRBD1 or TRBD2 (5 bases each). Germline V gene lookup returns CDR1 SGHRS and CDR2 YFSETQ. The CDR3 runs 12 residues. Deletions cut 4 bases from V and 6 bases from J, with 8 bases between. DNA of the CDR3: TGCGCCAGCAGCCAGAGGGGCAATGAGCAGTTCTTC. Its translation is CASSQRGNEQFF.

The chain uses TRBV2 and TRBJ1-3; no clear D. Looked up from germline, CDR1 is SNHLY and CDR2 is FYNNEI. This CDR3 spans 15 amino acids. V lost 4 bases, J lost 3 bases, and 13 bases lay in between. The CDR3 region is CASSVEPRGGNTIYF. CDR3 bases: TGTGCCAGCAGTGTTGAACCCCGAGGTGGAAACACCATATATTTT.

The chain employs TRBV9 and TRBJ2-5, with TRBD2 identical over 9 bases. Germline V gives CDR1 SGDLS, CDR2 YYNGEE. V lost 0 bases and J lost 5; bases outside the gene matches: 8. CDR3 length equals 16 residues. CDR3: CASSVGLAGGGETQYF. CDR3 coding DNA: TGTGCCAGCAGCGTAGGACTTGCGGGAGGGGGGGAGACCCAGTACTTC.

Details on this clone: Other nucleotide sequences from this sample produce the same CDR3. The chain combines TRBV18 with TRBJ1-1; D gene uncertain. The germline V gene has CDR1 KGHSH and CDR2 LQKENI. The CDR3 totals 15 residues. V was pared by 3 bases and J by 5 bases, with 16 bases between. CDR3 bases: TGTGCCAGCTCACCCTTGGGAGCGGGAGGGACTGAAGCTTTCTTT. Translating it yields CASSPLGAGGTEAFF.